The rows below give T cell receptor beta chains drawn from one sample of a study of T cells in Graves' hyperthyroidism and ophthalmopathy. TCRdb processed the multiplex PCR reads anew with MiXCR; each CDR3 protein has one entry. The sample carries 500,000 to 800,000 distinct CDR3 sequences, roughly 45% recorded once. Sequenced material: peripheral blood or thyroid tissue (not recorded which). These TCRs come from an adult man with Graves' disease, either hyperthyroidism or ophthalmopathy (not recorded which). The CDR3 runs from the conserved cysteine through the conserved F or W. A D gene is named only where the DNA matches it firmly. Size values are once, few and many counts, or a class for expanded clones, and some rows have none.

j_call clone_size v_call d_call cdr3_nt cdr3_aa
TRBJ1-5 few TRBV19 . TGTGCCAGTAGGCCCCGAGGGGGGCTCAATCAGCCCCAGCATTTT CASRPRGGLNQPQHF
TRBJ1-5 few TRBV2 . TGTGCCAGCAGTGAGGGGTTTAGCAATCAGCCCCAGCATTTT CASSEGFSNQPQHF
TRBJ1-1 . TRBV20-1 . TGCAGTGCTAACGGTCGACCGGGGGGCCCTCCTGAAGCTTTCTTT CSANGRPGGPPEAFF
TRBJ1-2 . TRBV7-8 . TGTGCCAGCAGCCAAAAAGGACAGTATGGCTACACCTTC CASSQKGQYGYTF
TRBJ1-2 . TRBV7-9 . TGTGCCAGCAGCTTAGTTTTAGGATTTAAGTATGGCTACACCTTC CASSLVLGFKYGYTF
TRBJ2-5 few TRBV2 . TGTGCCAGCAGTGAAGATGTAGGGACCTCGAAGGGGGAGACCCAGTACTTC CASSEDVGTSKGETQYF
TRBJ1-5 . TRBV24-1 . TGTGCGCGGGGGGCCAATCAGCCCCAGCATTTT CARGANQPQHF
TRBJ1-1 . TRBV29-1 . TGCAGCGTTGCGGGCGGGGACGAAGGGAACACTGAAGCTTTCTTT CSVAGGDEGNTEAFF
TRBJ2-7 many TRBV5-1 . TGCGCCAGCAGCTTGGTTCCTAGCTCCTACGAGCAGTACTTC CASSLVPSSYEQYF
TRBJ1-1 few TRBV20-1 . TGCAGTGCGAGGGGCCCAGGGGAAGTATGGAACACTGAAGCTTTCTTT CSARGPGEVWNTEAFF
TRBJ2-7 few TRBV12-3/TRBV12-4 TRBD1 TGTGCCAGCAGTTACCCGACAGGGATCCCCTACGAGCAGTACTTC CASSYPTGIPYEQYF
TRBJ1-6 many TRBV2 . TGTGCCAGCAGTGAAACCAGATTGACGGGGAATTCACCCCTCCACTTT CASSETRLTGNSPLHF
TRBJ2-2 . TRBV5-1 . TGCGCCAGCAGCTTGGAAGGGCCACCCACCGGGGAGCTGTTTTTT CASSLEGPPTGELFF
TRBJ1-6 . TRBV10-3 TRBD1 TGTGCCAGCAGTGAGGGGGACAGTAATTCACCCCCCCACTTT CASSEGDSNSPPHF
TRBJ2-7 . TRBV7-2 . TGTGCCAGCAGCCTAAGATCAGGGGGAGGGACCTACGAGCAGTACTTC CASSLRSGGGTYEQYF
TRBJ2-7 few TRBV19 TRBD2 TGTGCCAGTAGTACCGGGACTAGCGACTCCTACGAGCAGTACTTC CASSTGTSDSYEQYF
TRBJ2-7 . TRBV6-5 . TGTGCCGCGTCCGGGACACAAACCTACGAGCAGTACTTC CAASGTQTYEQYF
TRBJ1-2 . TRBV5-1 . TGCGCCAGCAGCCCGGGAGTACCCTCCATTGTCGACTACACCTTC CASSPGVPSIVDYTF
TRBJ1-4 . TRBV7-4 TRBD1 TGTGCCAGCAGTGCCTACTACAGGGGAGGAGATGAAAAACTGTTTTTT CASSAYYRGGDEKLFF
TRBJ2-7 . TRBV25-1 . TGTGCCAGCAGTGCAACCGGGAACGTTCACGAGCAGTACTTC CASSATGNVHEQYF
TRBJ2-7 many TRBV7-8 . TGTGCCAGCAGCGAACCAAGCCTAGAATCCGAGCAGTACTTC CASSEPSLESEQYF
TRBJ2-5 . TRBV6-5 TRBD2 TGTGCCAGCAAACGGACTAGCGGGGGGTTAAGTGAGACCCAGTACTTC CASKRTSGGLSETQYF
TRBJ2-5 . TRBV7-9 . TGTGCCAGCAGCTTAGAGCCGGCGCGGGAAGAGACCCAGTACTTC CASSLEPAREETQYF
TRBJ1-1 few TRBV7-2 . TGTGCCAGCAGCCGGGGGGGGCAGGTAGATTTGGCTTTCTTT CASSRGGQVDLAFF
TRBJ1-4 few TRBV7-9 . TGTGCCAGCAGCCAGGGATGGAGAGATGAAAAACTGTTTTTT CASSQGWRDEKLFF
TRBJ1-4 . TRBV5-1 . TGCGCCAGCAGCTTGTCCCGCAGCAATGAAAAACTGTTTTTT CASSLSRSNEKLFF
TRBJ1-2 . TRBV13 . TGTGCCAGCAGTTACTCCCCGGACATCTATGGCTACACCTTC CASSYSPDIYGYTF
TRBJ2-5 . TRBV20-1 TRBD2 TGCAGTGCTAGGCGGGAGTGGGATCAGCCCCAGTACTTC CSARREWDQPQYF
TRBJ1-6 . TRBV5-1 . TGCGCCAGCAGCTTTATCGATGACCGTGCTGAGGTCCAGTCCTATAATTCACCCCTCCACTTT CASSFIDDRAEVQSYNSPLHF
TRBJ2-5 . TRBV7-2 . TGTGCCAGCAGCTTGGGCATCGAAGAGACCCAGTACTTC CASSLGIEETQYF
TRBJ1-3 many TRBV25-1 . TGTGCCAGCAGTGATCAGTTAATCTCTGGAAACACCATATATTTT CASSDQLISGNTIYF
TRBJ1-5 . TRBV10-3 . TGTGCCAGCGGGAGGGGTGGACAGCCCCAGCATTTT CASGRGGQPQHF
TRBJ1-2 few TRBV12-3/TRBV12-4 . TGTGCCAGCAGTGGGGAAAGGGCCTCAAACTATGGCTACACCTTC CASSGERASNYGYTF
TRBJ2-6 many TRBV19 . TGTGCCAGTAGGAAAGTAGACTCTGGGGCCAACGTCCTGACTTTC CASRKVDSGANVLTF
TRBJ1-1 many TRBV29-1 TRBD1 TGCAGCGTCGCGGACAGGTGGAACACTGAAGCTTTCTTT CSVADRWNTEAFF
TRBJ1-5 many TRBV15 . TGTGCCACCAGCAGAGATAGGGTGTTTCGGGACCCCAATCAGCCCCAGCATTTT CATSRDRVFRDPNQPQHF
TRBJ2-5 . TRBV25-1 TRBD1 TGTGCCAGCAGTGAACAGGGGGCTGAGGGGGAGACCCAGTACTTC CASSEQGAEGETQYF
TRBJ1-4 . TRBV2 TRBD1 TGTGCCAGCAGCTCTACAGGGGGCTTTGATGAAAAACTGTTTTTT CASSSTGGFDEKLFF
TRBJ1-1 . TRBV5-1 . TGCGCCAGCAGCCAGGGTGGGGGGAAGAACACTGAAGCTTTCTTT CASSQGGGKNTEAFF
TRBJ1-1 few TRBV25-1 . TGTGCCAGCAGTGAAGGGGGAGGAGGGACTGAAGCTTTCTTT CASSEGGGGTEAFF
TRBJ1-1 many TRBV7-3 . TGTGCCAGCAGCATAGGGTTGGGCACTGAAGCTTTCTTT CASSIGLGTEAFF
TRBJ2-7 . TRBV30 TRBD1 TGTGCCTGGGGACAGGCGGCCTACGAGCAGTACTTC CAWGQAAYEQYF
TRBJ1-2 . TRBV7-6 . TGTGCCAGCAGCCCAGCGGTGCAGGGGAGGCATGGCTACACCTTC CASSPAVQGRHGYTF
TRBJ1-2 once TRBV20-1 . TGCAGTGCTAGAGTGCTGAATGGAAACACCTTC CSARVLNGNTF
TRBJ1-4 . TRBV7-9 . TGTGCCAGCAGCCCCACACACGGGGGACCTAATGAAAAACTGTTTTTT CASSPTHGGPNEKLFF
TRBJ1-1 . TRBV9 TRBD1 TGTGCCAGCAGCCGCAGGACAGGGTCTTTCACTGAAGCTTTCTTT CASSRRTGSFTEAFF
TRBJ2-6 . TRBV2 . TGTGCCAGCAGTGATCCGGCGGACAAGAGCTCTGGGGCCAACGTCCTGACTTTC CASSDPADKSSGANVLTF
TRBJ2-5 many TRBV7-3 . TGTGCCAGCTCCAGGGGATTCCAAGAGACCCAGTACTTC CASSRGFQETQYF
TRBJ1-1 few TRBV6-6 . TGTGCCAGCAAAGGAGCCGGACAAGAAGCTTTCTTT CASKGAGQEAFF
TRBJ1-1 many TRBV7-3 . TGTGCCAGCAGCCGTACAGGGATCACTGAAGCTTTCTTT CASSRTGITEAFF
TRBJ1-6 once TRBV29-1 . TGCAGCGTTGTGACCAAAAGGAATTCACCCCTCCACTTT CSVVTKRNSPLHF
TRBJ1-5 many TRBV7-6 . TGTGCCAGCAGCGTCGGCGGAGGGGGGCAGCCCCAGCATTTT CASSVGGGGQPQHF
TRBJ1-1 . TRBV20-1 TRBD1 TGCAGTGCGTACAGGGGCCTGAACACTGAAGCTTTCTTT CSAYRGLNTEAFF
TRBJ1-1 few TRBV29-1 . TGCAGCGTTGAGGGGGGCCAGGGCACTGAAGCTTTCTTT CSVEGGQGTEAFF